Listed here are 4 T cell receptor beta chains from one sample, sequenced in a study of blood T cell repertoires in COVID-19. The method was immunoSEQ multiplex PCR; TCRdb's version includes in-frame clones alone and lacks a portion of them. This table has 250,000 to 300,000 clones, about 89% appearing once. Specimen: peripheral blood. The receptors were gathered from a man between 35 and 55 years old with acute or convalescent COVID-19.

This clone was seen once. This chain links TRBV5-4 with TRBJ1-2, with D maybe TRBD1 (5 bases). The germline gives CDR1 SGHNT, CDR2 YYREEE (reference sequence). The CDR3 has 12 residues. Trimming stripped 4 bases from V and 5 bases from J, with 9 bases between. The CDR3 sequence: CASSETDYGYTF. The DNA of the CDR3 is TGTGCCAGCAGCGAGACAGATTATGGCTACACCTTC.

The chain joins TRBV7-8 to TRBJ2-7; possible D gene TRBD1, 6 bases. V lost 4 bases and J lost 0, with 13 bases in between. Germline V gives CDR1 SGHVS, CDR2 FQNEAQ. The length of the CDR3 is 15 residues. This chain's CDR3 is CASSSIPGVSYEQYF. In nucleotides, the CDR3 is TGTGCCAGCAGCTCGATCCCAGGGGTCTCCTACGAGCAGTACTTC. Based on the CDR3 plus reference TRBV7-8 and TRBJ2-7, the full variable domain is GAGVSQSPRYKVAKRGQDVALRCDPISGHVSLFWYQQALGQGPEFLTYFQNEAQLDKSGLPSDRFFAERPEGSVSTLKIQRTQQEDSAVYLCASSSIPGVSYEQYFGPGTRLTVT.

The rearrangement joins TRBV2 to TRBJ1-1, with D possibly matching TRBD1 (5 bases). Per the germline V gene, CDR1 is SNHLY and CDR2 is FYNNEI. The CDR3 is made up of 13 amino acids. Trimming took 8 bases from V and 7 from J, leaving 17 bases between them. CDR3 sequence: CASAGVSRDEAFF. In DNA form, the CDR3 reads TGTGCCAGCGCTGGGGTAAGCAGGGATGAAGCTTTCTTT.

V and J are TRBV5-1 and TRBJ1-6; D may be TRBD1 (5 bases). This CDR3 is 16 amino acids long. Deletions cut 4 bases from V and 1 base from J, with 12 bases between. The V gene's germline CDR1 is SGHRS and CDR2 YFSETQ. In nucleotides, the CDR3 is TGCGCCAGCAGCAGGGGCGGGACGTCCTATAATTCACCCCTCCACTTT. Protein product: CASSRGGTSYNSPLHF.